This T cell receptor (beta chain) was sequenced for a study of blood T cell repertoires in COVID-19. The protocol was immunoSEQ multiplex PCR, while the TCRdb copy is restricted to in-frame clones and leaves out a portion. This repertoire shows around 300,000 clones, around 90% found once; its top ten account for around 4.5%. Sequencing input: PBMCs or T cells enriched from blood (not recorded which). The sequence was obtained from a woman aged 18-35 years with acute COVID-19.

The CDR3 loop is CASSLGDRMNTEAFF. The CDR3 bases are TGTGCCAGCAGCCTCGGGGACAGAATGAACACTGAAGCTTTCTTT. This rearrangement joins TRBV7-3 to TRBJ1-1; TRBD1 agrees at 7 bases. Germline assignment: CDR1 SGHTA and CDR2 FQGTGA. V lost 5 bases and J lost 0; bases outside the gene matches: 6. This CDR3 contains 15 residues.